This T cell receptor (beta chain) was identified in a study of T-cell reconstitution after alpha-beta-depleted transplantation in children. On this clonotype itself: No antigen is known for it.

Unique molecular identifiers were incorporated when the TCRbeta library was constructed. TCRdb analysed the PCR reads with MiXCR anew, one entry per CDR3 protein. The repertoire holds 530,000 or so distinct CDR3 sequences, with roughly 30% as singletons. Study-level results: Surviving recipient T cells and intrathymic progenitors accounted for some patients' high TCRbeta diversity at day 60. The main origin of T-cell counts and diversity one year after transplant was newly produced T cells. Several hundred graft clones that had expanded were reportedly the source of alpha-beta T cells about two months after transplant.

The sequence was collected from a boy under two years old with Wiskott-Aldrich syndrome, due to receive a stem cell transplant. The sample in question was PBMCs, obtained before TCRalphabeta/CD19-depleted stem cell transplant.

DNA for the CDR3: TGTGCCTGGAGTGAGGACAGATCCTATGGCTACACCTTC. This gives the protein CAWSEDRSYGYTF. This chain connects TRBV30 to TRBJ1-2; D might be TRBD1 (6 bases). V gave up 1 base and J gave up 4 bases, with 10 bases separating them. The CDR3 is 13 amino acids. CDR1 and CDR2 from the germline V gene are GTSNPN and SVGIG (reference sequence). Complete variable domain (other parts from reference TRBV30 and TRBJ1-2): SQTIHQWPATLVQPVGSPLSLECTVEGTSNPNLYWYRQAAGRGLQLLFYSVGIGQISSEVPQNLSASRPQDRQFILSSKKLLLSDSGFYLCAWSEDRSYGYTFGSGTRLTVV.